Presented here are 6 T cell receptor beta chains from one specimen sequenced in a study of OX40 agonist ivuxolimab in advanced cancers. Profiled with immunoSEQ multiplex PCR; TCRdb holds only in-frame clones, not every one. The data contain 3,000 to 3,500 clones, around 80% of them singletons. Sequencing was performed on CD4+ or CD8+ T cells sorted from blood, taken in a trial of the OX40 agonist ivuxolimab. These receptors were collected from an adult with an advanced solid tumor such as melanoma, head and neck, liver or kidney cancer.

This clone was picked up a small number of times. The chain joins TRBV28 to TRBJ2-3; 9 bases agree with TRBD2. The J segment lost 5 bases and the V segment lost 1 base, leaving 13 bases of the junction unmatched. CDR1 is MDHEN and CDR2 is SYDVKM in the germline V gene. The CDR3 runs 18 residues. CDR3 residues: CASSLFLAGGDGKDTQYF. The CDR3, as DNA: TGTGCCAGCAGTTTATTTCTGGCGGGAGGGGACGGGAAAGATACGCAGTATTTT.

With respect to this clone: An end of the junction differs from the germline gene, which may be a read error. The rearrangement joins TRBV4-2 to TRBJ2-3; 10 bases fit TRBD2. The CDR3 runs 15 residues. CDR1 LGHNA and CDR2 YNFKEQ come from the germline V gene. CDR3 nucleotide sequence: TGTGCCAGCAGACAAGGACTAGCGGCCACAGATACGCAGTATTTT. Translation: CASRQGLAATDTQYF.

The chain carries TRBV9 and TRBJ2-5; 9 bases fit TRBD1. V was pared by 2 bases and J by 4 bases, with 9 bases of the junction left unmatched. This CDR3 comprises 16 residues. Germline V gene data show CDR1 as SGDLS and CDR2 as YYNGEE. The CDR3 nucleotides are TGTGCCAGCAGCGTCGGTACAGGGGGCTTCAGAGAGACCCAGTACTTC. Translation: CASSVGTGGFRETQYF.

The sample holds one count of this clone. The chain links TRBV7-9 to TRBJ2-1; no clear D gene. V lost 4 bases and J lost 6, with 13 bases in between. This CDR3 has 14 amino acids. Germline V gene sequence: CDR1 SEHNR, CDR2 FQNEAQ (reference sequence). The CDR3 protein is CASSSAELRNEQFF. DNA of the CDR3: TGTGCCAGCAGCTCGGCGGAGCTCCGCAATGAGCAGTTCTTC.

The chain carries TRBV18 and TRBJ2-7; D remains unclear. Germline V lookup: CDR1 KGHSH, CDR2 LQKENI. The CDR3 covers 12 residues. V was shortened by 2 bases and J by 4 bases, with 6 bases between the two germline ends. The CDR3 region is CASSPGEYEQYF. The CDR3 nucleotides read TGTGCCAGCTCACCAGGAGAATACGAGCAGTACTTC.

The gene calls are TRBV21-1 and TRBJ2-2; the DNA was not compared with TRBD1, the D call given in the table. TRBV21-1 is a pseudogene. The length of the CDR3 is 14 residues. The CDR3 region is CASSWTVNTGELFF. The CDR3 nucleotides read TGTGCCAGCAGCTGGACAGTGAACACCGGGGAGCTGTTTTTT.